Following are 5 T cell receptor beta chains from one sample sequenced in a study of CD8+CD57+ T cells in acquired aplastic anemia. CDR3 and TCR beta VDJ profiling relied on a genomic DNA template. TCRdb re-called the reads with MiXCR, one entry per CDR3 protein. Among hundreds of thousands of distinct CDR3 sequences listed, roughly 68% were seen once. The source material was sorted CD4+, CD8+, or CD8+CD57+ T cells (not recorded which) from PBMCs. These receptors were collected from a human donor in good health, serving as a control.

Points on this clonotype: Given the absence of the conserved phenylalanine or tryptophan at the CDR3 end, a read error is likely. The DNA is left out, because the CDR3 cannot be placed on it with certainty; the CDR3 is given as TCRdb lists it. This chain uses TRBV2 with TRBJ2-5; TRBD2 was called by the table and not checked on the DNA. Including both end residues, the CDR3 is 16 amino acids long. Germline loops: CDR1 SNHLY, CDR2 FYNNEI. The CDR3 is CASSRQGSITGELLFG.

Of note for this clonotype: The junction shows a germline mismatch at one end, possibly a read error. The V and J genes are TRBV2 and TRBJ2-3; D is ambiguous. Germline CDR1 reads SNHLY; CDR2 reads FYNNEI. The CDR3 has 13 residues. CDR3 sequence reads: CASSGDNTDTQEF. The CDR3 DNA is TGTGCCAGCAGTGGCGACAACACAGATACGCAGGAGTTT.

As concerns this clonotype: One junction end disagrees with the germline gene, perhaps due to a read error. The chain has TRBV9 and TRBJ2-5; the match to TRBD2 covers 7 bases. The CDR3 runs to 14 residues. Germline V gene data show CDR1 as SGDLS and CDR2 as YYNGEE. CDR3 sequence reads: CASSADGGNSPLHF. The CDR3 region has the DNA TGTGCCAGCAGCGCGGACGGGGGGAATTCACCCCTCCACTTC.

V gene TRBV25-1 combines with J gene TRBJ2-7; either TRBD1 or TRBD2 may supply D (6 bases each). The CDR3 runs to 12 residues. The V gene's germline CDR1 is MGHDK and CDR2 SYGVNS. Deletions cut 4 bases from V and 5 bases from J, with 9 bases between. CDR3 DNA: TGTGCCAGCAGTGGGGGGGCGAACGAGCAGTACTTC. It yields the protein CASSGGANEQYF.

This chain uses TRBV6-4 with TRBJ1-2, with D possibly TRBD1 on 6 matching bases. CDR3 size: 14 residues. CDR1 MRHNA and CDR2 SNTAGT come from the germline V gene. V gave up 2 bases and J gave up 6 bases, with 13 bases separating them. The CDR3 sequence: CASSDRGALDGYTF. CDR3 nucleotides: TGTGCCAGCAGTGACAGGGGGGCCTTGGATGGCTACACCTTC.